This T cell receptor beta chain is from a study of T cell repertoires in cytomegalovirus infection. About the study: Indications came from public TCR beta signatures; they pointed to CMV infection and to a matching HLA type. Study-wide points: Cumulative frequency (of public TCR beta family members) identified carriers of CMV plus the relevant HLA. There were HLA-C-restricted CMV-specific TCR beta clonotypes dominating the ex vivo response.

This clonotype appeared a few times. Its target is not known. MiXCR, run by TCRdb on the reads, gives a single entry per CDR3 protein. Here the sample spans about 160,000 distinct CDR3 sequences, about a fifth being singletons. CDR1 and CDR2 from the germline V gene are ENHRY and SYGVKD. This CDR3 contains 14 residues. The trim removed 6 bases at V and 5 bases at J, leaving 6 bases unmatched. This TCR derives from a human donor in good health (CMV status not recorded). Some clones in this sample may be carry-over from other donors' samples. The sample consisted of CD8+ T cells from cultured PBMCs, taken from culture after CMV antigen stimulation. The chain joins TRBV10-3 to TRBJ2-7, with 11 bases matching TRBD2. Here the CDR3 DNA reads TGTGCCATCAGATTAGCGGGGGGGCCTGACGAGCAGTACTTC. Protein sequence: CAIRLAGGPDEQYF.